This is a list of T cell receptor beta chains from one sample in a study of kidney transplant recipient with SARS-CoV-2 infection. A single record per CDR3 protein comes from TCRdb applying MiXCR to the reads. Among approximately 240,000 distinct CDR3 sequences listed, 25% to 30% were seen once. Here the sequenced sample was a blood sample, taken at baseline and on day 111 from a kidney transplant recipient. These receptors were obtained from a male patient aged 25 to 39 who had COVID-19 and was a kidney transplant recipient. Certain T cells may be donor cells from the graft. CDR3s include the opening cysteine and the closing phenylalanine or tryptophan. The D gene is left open where the match is weak. Size tells how often a clone was seen (once, few, many) or the class of an expanded clone, and some rows leave it out.

TRBJ1-1 TRBD1 many TRBV9 TGTGCCAGCAGCAGAGACAGGGGCCGGGAAGCTTTCTTT CASSRDRGREAFF
TRBJ2-3 - many TRBV6-1 TGTGCCAGCAGTGACGGCCCTAGCTATTCTAGCACAGATACGCAGTATTTT CASSDGPSYSSTDTQYF
TRBJ1-3 - many TRBV6-1 TGTGCCAGCAGTGGAGAGTGGTTGGCGAGCTCTGGAAACACCATATATTTT CASSGEWLASSGNTIYF
TRBJ2-2 - - TRBV9 TGTGCCAGCAGCGTAGGGGCAGACACCGGGGGGCTGTTTTTT CASSVGADTGGLFF
TRBJ1-5 - many TRBV19 TGTGCCAGTAGTGCCGACAGTCCCGATCAGCCCCAGCATTTT CASSADSPDQPQHF
TRBJ2-4 TRBD2 - TRBV9 TGTGCCAACAGCGCCCTTAAGTATAGCGGGAGTGTCGATGAGCAGCTCTTC CANSALKYSGSVDEQLF
TRBJ1-2 - many TRBV6-4 TGTGCCAGCAGTTCGAAACCCTCACACGGAAAGACCTATGGCTACACCTTC CASSSKPSHGKTYGYTF
TRBJ1-2 - many TRBV24-1 TGTGCCACCAGTGATTCAGGGGCGGGTGGCTACACCTTC CATSDSGAGGYTF
TRBJ1-2 - - TRBV24-1 TGTGCCACCAGTAAGGGTGGTAGTACCAGAAAGACCTATGGCTACACCTTC CATSKGGSTRKTYGYTF
TRBJ2-6 - many TRBV27 TGTGCCAGCAGTTTCAGGGATGGGGCCAACGTCCTGACTTTC CASSFRDGANVLTF
TRBJ1-2 - many TRBV19 TGTGCCAGTAGTAAGAGAGCGACAAATCGAAAGACCTATGGCTACACCTTC CASSKRATNRKTYGYTF
TRBJ2-3 - many TRBV10-3 TGTGCCATCAGTGGGACGTATAGGGAGGATACGCAGTATTTT CAISGTYREDTQYF
TRBJ1-4 - many TRBV25-1 TGTGCCAGCAGAGGCGGCGGGACTGAAAAACTGTTTTTT CASRGGGTEKLFF
TRBJ1-1 - many TRBV11-3 TGTGCCAGCAGCTTCGGGGAGGGGGGGAACACTGAAGCTTTCTTT CASSFGEGGNTEAFF
TRBJ1-2 - many TRBV4-1 TGCGCCAGCAGCCAAGTATCGAACAGGGAAGGCTACACCTTC CASSQVSNREGYTF
TRBJ1-2 - many TRBV7-9 TGTGCCAGCAGCCGAAAGTTATACCATGGAAAGACCTATGGCTACACCTTC CASSRKLYHGKTYGYTF
TRBJ2-5 TRBD1 few TRBV29-1 TGCAGCGTTGAATGGGGGACAGGGTCGGTTTTAGAGACCCAGTACTTC CSVEWGTGSVLETQYF
TRBJ2-1 - few TRBV25-1 TGTGCCAGCAGTGATTTCACAGGCTACAATGAGCAGTTCTTC CASSDFTGYNEQFF
TRBJ1-2 - many TRBV7-9 TGTGCCAGCAGCTTATACGGGGGGCGCGACTATGGCTACACCTTC CASSLYGGRDYGYTF
TRBJ2-5 - many TRBV5-6 TGTGCCAGCAGCTGGGCCGGGGCTGCCGAGAAGACCCAGTACTTC CASSWAGAAEKTQYF
TRBJ1-2 - many TRBV6-8 TGTGCCAGCAGTGGCCGAGAACGCTCTAGAAAGACCTATGGCTACACCTTC CASSGRERSRKTYGYTF
TRBJ1-1 - many TRBV30 TGTGCCTGGAGTGCGCGGAGGAACACTGAAGCTTTCTTT CAWSARRNTEAFF
TRBJ1-2 - many TRBV7-8 TGTGCCAGCAGCGGGTTAGGGTTTACCCGAAAGACCTATGGCTACACCTTC CASSGLGFTRKTYGYTF
TRBJ1-5 - many TRBV6-5 TGTGCCAGCAGTCCGTTTAGCAATCAGCCCCAGCATTTT CASSPFSNQPQHF
TRBJ2-1 - many TRBV27 TGTGCCAGCAGTTTAATCCGGTCGGGGTTCGACAATGAGCAGTTCTTC CASSLIRSGFDNEQFF
TRBJ1-2 - many TRBV5-4 TGTGCCAGCGTGAGCCGCGTACCAGGAAAGACCTATGGCTACACCTTC CASVSRVPGKTYGYTF
TRBJ1-1 - - TRBV4-1 TGCGCCAGCAGCCAAACAAGTAACACTGAAGCTTTCTTT CASSQTSNTEAFF
TRBJ2-2 - many TRBV3-1 TGTGCCAGCAGCCTAGTCATTCCCATTTCAGGCTTGACCGGGGAGCTGTTTTTT CASSLVIPISGLTGELFF
TRBJ1-2 - many TRBV5-8 TGTGCCAGCGCAGAACATCATCCACGAAAGACCTATGGCTACACCTTC CASAEHHPRKTYGYTF